The sequence of this TCR beta chain was determined in a study of T cell repertoires in cytomegalovirus infection. Study-level information: Carrying CMV and the relevant HLA type showed in public TCR beta signatures.

Germline lookup yields CDR1 SGHVS and CDR2 FQNEAQ. V lost 6 bases, J lost 2 bases, and 2 bases stayed unmatched. The CDR3 spans 16 residues. Whole-study results and caveats: The study found HLA-C-restricted CMV-specific TCR beta clonotypes dominating the ex vivo response.

TCRdb re-called the reads with MiXCR, one entry per CDR3 protein. Of some 160,000 distinct CDR3 sequences listed, 17% are singletons. A note on this clonotype: Its antigen is not known.

Material: CD8+ T cells from PBMCs. This chain connects TRBV7-8 to TRBJ2-3, with 16 bases identical to TRBD2. This receptor was obtained from a human donor in good health (CMV status not recorded). Some clones in this sample may be carry-over from other donors' samples. For the CDR3, the DNA is TGTGCCAGCAGTGGGACTAGCGGGGGGGTCACAGATACGCAGTATTTT. Translating it yields CASSGTSGGVTDTQYF.